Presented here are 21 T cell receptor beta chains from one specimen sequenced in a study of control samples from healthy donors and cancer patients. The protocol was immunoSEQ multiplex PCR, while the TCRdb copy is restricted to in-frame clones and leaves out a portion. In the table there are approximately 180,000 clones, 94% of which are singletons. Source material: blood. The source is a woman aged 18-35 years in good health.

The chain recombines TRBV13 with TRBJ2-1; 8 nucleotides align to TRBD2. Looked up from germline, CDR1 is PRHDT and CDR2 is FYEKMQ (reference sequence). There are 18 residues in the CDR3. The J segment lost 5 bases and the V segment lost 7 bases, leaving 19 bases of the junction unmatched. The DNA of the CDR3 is TGTGCCAGCATTACCCACCAACTAAGCGGGGGACTGAACAATGAGCAGTTCTTC. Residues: CASITHQLSGGLNNEQFF.

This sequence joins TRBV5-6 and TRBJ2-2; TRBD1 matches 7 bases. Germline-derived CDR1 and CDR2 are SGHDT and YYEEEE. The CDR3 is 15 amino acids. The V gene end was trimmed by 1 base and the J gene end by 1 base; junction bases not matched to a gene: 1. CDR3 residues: CASSLYRGNTGELFF. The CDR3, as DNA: TGTGCCAGCAGCTTGTACAGGGGGAACACCGGGGAGCTGTTTTTT.

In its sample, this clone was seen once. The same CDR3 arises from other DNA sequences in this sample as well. Written as DNA, the CDR3 is TGTGCCAGCAGTTTGGGGGGCCCTTACGAGCAGTACTTC. Amino acid sequence: CASSLGGPYEQYF. The V call is TRBV12-3 or TRBV12-4, the J call TRBJ2-7; D might be TRBD1 or TRBD2, each matching 6 bases. V lost 3 bases and J lost 4, with 10 bases in between. This CDR3 is built from 13 residues.

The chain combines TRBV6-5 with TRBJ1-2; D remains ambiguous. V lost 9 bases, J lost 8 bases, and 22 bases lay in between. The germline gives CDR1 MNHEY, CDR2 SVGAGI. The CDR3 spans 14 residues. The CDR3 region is CASFRPDGPSGYTF. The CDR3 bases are TGTGCCAGTTTCCGTCCGGACGGACCTTCCGGCTACACCTTC.

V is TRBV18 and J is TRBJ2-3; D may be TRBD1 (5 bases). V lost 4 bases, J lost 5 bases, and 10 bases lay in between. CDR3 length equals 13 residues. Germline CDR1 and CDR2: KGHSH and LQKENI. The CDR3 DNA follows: TGTGCCAGCTCACTATTAAGGGGAGATACGCAGTATTTT. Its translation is CASSLLRGDTQYF.

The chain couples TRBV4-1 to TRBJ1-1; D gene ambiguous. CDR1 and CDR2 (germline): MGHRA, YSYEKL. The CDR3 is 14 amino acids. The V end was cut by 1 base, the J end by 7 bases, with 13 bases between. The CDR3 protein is CASSQGRGPGEAFF. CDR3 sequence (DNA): TGCGCCAGCAGCCAAGGTCGGGGTCCAGGTGAAGCTTTCTTT.

CDR3 nucleotides: TGTGCCAGCAGTTTTGAGGTCCTTGTAGGCAATCAGCCCCAGCATTTT. Translation gives CASSFEVLVGNQPQHF. The chain carries TRBV28 and TRBJ1-5; no firm D call. The CDR3 is made up of 16 amino acids. CDR1 is MDHEN, CDR2 SYDVKM, per germline. V was cut by 3 bases and J by 2 bases, with 14 bases left in between.

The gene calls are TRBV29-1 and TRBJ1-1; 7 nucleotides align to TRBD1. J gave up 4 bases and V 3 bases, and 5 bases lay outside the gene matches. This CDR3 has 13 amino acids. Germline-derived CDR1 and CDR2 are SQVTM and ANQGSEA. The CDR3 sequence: CSVDNRGSTEAFF. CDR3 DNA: TGCAGCGTTGATAACAGGGGATCCACTGAAGCTTTCTTT.

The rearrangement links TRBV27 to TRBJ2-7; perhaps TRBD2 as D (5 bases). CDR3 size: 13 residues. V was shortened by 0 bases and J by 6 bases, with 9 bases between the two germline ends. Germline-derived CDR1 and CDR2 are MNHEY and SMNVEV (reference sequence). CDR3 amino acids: CASSLSRGREQYF. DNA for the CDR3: TGTGCCAGCAGTTTATCACGAGGGCGCGAGCAGTACTTC.

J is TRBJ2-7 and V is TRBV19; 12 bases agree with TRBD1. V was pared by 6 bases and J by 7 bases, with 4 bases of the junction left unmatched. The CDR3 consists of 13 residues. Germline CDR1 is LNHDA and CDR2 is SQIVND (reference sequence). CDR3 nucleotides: TGTGCCAGTAGGGGACAGGGGGCGAAGGAGCAGTACTTC. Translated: CASRGQGAKEQYF.

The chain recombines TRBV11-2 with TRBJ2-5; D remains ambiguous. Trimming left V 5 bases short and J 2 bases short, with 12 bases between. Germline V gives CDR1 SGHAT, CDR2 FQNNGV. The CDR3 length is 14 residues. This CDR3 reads CASSEDGWQETQYF. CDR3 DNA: TGTGCCAGCAGCGAAGACGGGTGGCAAGAGACCCAGTACTTC.

CDR3 bases: TGTGCCAGCATCGGGTACGAGCAGTACTTC. Translated, it gives CASIGYEQYF. The V gene is TRBV2, the J gene TRBJ2-7; no clear D gene. The CDR3 extends over 10 amino acids. V was trimmed by 7 bases and J by 4 bases, leaving 5 bases between them. CDR1 is SNHLY and CDR2 is FYNNEI in the germline V gene.

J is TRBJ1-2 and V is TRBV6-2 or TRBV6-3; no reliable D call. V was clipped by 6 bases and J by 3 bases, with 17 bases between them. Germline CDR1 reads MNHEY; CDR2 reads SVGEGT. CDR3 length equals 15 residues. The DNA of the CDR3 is TGTGCCAGCAGCCCGACCCCCGCAGCGTACTATGGCTACACCTTC. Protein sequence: CASSPTPAAYYGYTF.

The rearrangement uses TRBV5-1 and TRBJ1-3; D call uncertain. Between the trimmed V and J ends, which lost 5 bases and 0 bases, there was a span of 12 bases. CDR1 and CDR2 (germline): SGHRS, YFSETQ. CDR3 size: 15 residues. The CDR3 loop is CASSPTRSSGNTIYF. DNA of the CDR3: TGCGCCAGCAGTCCTACTCGGAGCTCTGGAAACACCATATATTTT.

DNA of the CDR3: TGTGCCAGCAGCCGACGGGGGGGGGAGCAGTACTTC. This codes for CASSRRGGEQYF. The rearrangement uses TRBV5-4 and TRBJ2-7; 8 bases fit TRBD2. The CDR3 covers 12 residues. Germline V gives CDR1 SGHNT, CDR2 YYREEE (reference sequence). V gave up 4 bases and J gave up 7 bases; unmatched junction bases: 4.

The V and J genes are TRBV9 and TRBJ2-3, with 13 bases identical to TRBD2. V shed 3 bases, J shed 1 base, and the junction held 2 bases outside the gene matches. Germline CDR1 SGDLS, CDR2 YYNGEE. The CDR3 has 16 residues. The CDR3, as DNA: TGTGCCAGCAGCGCCGGACTAGCGGGGGGCACAGATACGCAGTATTTT. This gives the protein CASSAGLAGGTDTQYF.

The CDR3 coding sequence is TGTGCCAGCAGCCCCGGGACTAGCGGCTACGAGCAGTACTTC. Translated: CASSPGTSGYEQYF. The chain is built from TRBV9 and TRBJ2-7; 11 bases match TRBD2. Germline values: CDR1 SGDLS, CDR2 YYNGEE. The CDR3 covers 14 residues. V shed 4 bases, J shed 3 bases, and the junction held 3 bases outside the gene matches. The full variable domain, rest sourced from reference TRBV9 and TRBJ2-7, is DSGVTQTPKHLITATGQRVTLRCSPRSGDLSVYWYQQSLDQGLQFLIQYYNGEERAKGNILERFSAQQFPDLHSELNLSSLELGDSALYFCASSPGTSGYEQYFGPGTRLTVT.

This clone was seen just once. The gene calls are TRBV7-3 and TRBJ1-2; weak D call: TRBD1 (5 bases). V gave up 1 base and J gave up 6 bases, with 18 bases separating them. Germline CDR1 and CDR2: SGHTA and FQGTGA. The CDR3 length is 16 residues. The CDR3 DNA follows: TGTGCCAGCAGCTTAAAGGGGCAGGGAGGCTGGGATGGCTACACCTTC. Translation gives CASSLKGQGGWDGYTF.

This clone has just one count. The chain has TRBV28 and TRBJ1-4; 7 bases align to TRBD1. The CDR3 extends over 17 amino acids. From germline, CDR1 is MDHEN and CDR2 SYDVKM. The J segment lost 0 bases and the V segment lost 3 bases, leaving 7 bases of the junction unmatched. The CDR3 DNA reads TGTGCCAGCAGTTTGGCGGACAGGTCCCCAACTAATGAAAAACTGTTTTTT. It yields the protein CASSLADRSPTNEKLFF. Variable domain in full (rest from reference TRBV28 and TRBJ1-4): DVKVTQSSRYLVKRTGEKVFLECVQDMDHENMFWYRQDPGLGLRLIYFSYDVKMKEKGDIPEGYSVSREKKERFSLILESASTNQTSMYLCASSLADRSPTNEKLFFGSGTQLSVL.

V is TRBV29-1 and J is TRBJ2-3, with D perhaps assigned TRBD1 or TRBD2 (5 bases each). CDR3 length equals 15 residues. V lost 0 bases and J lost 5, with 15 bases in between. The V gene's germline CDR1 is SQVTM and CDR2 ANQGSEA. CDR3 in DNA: TGCAGCGTTGAAGATGGGGGTATTTGGCGAGATACGCAGTATTTT. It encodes CSVEDGGIWRDTQYF.

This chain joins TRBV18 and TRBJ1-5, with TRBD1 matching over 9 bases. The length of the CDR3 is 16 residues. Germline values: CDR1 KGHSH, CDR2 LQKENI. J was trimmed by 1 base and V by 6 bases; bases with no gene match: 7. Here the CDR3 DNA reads TGTGCCAGCTCTGGCCCCGGGACAGGGAGCAATCAGCCCCAGCATTTT. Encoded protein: CASSGPGTGSNQPQHF. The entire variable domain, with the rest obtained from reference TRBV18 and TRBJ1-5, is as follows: NAGVMQNPRHLVRRRGQEARLRCSPMKGHSHVYWYRQLPEEGLKFMVYLQKENIIDESGMPKERFSAEFPKEGPSILRIQQVVRGDSAAYFCASSGPGTGSNQPQHFGDGTRLSIL.